The 7 T cell receptor beta chains reported below all come from one sample, sequenced in a study of spatial heterogeneity in lung cancer. Findings and limits, study-wide: Tumor mutation count correlated with how many alpha and beta TCRs expanded intratumorally.

TCRdb fed the 5' RACE reads into MiXCR, producing one record per CDR3 protein. The sample carries 7,300 or so distinct CDR3 sequences, around 15% recorded once. Time point in this sample: sample taken at primary tumor resection. Antigens for these TCRs are unknown. This specimen consisted of lung tumor tissue, obtained at surgery. These receptors all come from a female donor with early-stage non-small cell lung cancer.

This clonotype was recorded many times. This beta chain came through as a stray read in a library set up for alpha chains, and its size says little. This chain links TRBV7-9 with TRBJ2-3; D is undetermined. Germline assignment: CDR1 SEHNR and CDR2 FQNEAQ (reference sequence). This CDR3 region has 13 residues. V was cut by 1 base and J by 8 bases, with 10 bases left in between. This CDR3 is CASSLEVRGTQYF. The CDR3 nucleotides read TGTGCCAGCAGCTTAGAGGTCCGCGGTACGCAGTATTTT.

Ten or more counts support this clonotype. This beta chain appears as a stray read in a library generated for alpha chains; its size is not informative. The J gene is TRBJ2-5, the V gene TRBV5-4, with 8 bases identical to TRBD1. J lost 4 bases, V lost 0 bases, and 5 bases had no gene match. CDR3 length: 15 amino acids. The germline V gene encodes CDR1 SGHNT and CDR2 YYREEE (reference sequence). This CDR3 is CASSLGTGYRETQYF. The CDR3 DNA follows: TGTGCCAGCAGCTTGGGGACAGGGTACCGAGAGACCCAGTACTTC.

This clonotype is medium-sized in the sample. As an off-target read in a library built for alpha chains, this beta chain has a frequency of little significance. This chain joins TRBV7-9 and TRBJ2-7; possibly TRBD2 for D (6 bases). This CDR3 has 14 residues. Trimming left V 1 base short and J 8 bases short, with 15 bases between. Germline CDR1 is SEHNR and CDR2 is FQNEAQ (reference sequence). CDR3 nucleotide sequence: TGTGCCAGCAGCTTAGGGGCGGGGACTTTCAAGCAGTACTTC. Translated, it gives CASSLGAGTFKQYF.

This clonotype is judged medium-sized. As an off-target read in a library built for alpha chains, this beta chain has a frequency of little significance. The rearrangement joins TRBV4-1 to TRBJ2-5, with D unclear. The CDR3 spans 15 residues. Germline assignment: CDR1 MGHRA and CDR2 YSYEKL. V was shortened by 5 bases and J by 0 bases, with 13 bases between the two germline ends. In DNA form, the CDR3 reads TGCGCCAGCAGCTACCGTGGCAGCTACCAAGAGACCCAGTACTTC. It is translated as CASSYRGSYQETQYF.

This clonotype was observed many times. This beta chain is an off-target read within a library intended for alpha chains, so its frequency means little. V usage is TRBV7-2 and J usage is TRBJ2-7; D not certain. V was clipped by 2 bases and J by 2 bases, with 16 bases between them. The CDR3 has 16 residues. CDR1 is SGHTA and CDR2 is FQGNSA in the germline V gene. This CDR3 is CASSLNFGFRPYEQYF. CDR3 DNA sequence: TGTGCCAGCAGCTTAAATTTTGGGTTCCGGCCCTACGAGCAGTACTTC.

Concerning this clonotype itself: Because the library targeted alpha chains, this beta chain is an off-target read whose size means little. The chain employs TRBV27 and TRBJ1-1; 7 bases fit TRBD1. J gave up 4 bases and V 6 bases, and 8 bases lay outside the gene matches. Germline V gene sequence: CDR1 MNHEY, CDR2 SMNVEV (reference sequence). The CDR3 is 14 residues long. The CDR3 reads CASSAGTASTEAFF. The CDR3 DNA reads as TGTGCCAGCAGCGCCGGGACAGCATCCACTGAAGCTTTCTTT.

To note about this clonotype: A library prepared for alpha chains yielded this beta chain as an off-target read; its size is of little meaning. The rearrangement joins TRBV29-1 to TRBJ2-1; unclear D gene. This CDR3 comprises 12 residues. Per germline, CDR1 SQVTM and CDR2 ANQGSEA. The V gene lost 7 bases and the J gene lost 2 bases, with 9 bases spanning the gap. The CDR3 spells CSAQGPYNEQFF. CDR3 coding DNA: TGCAGCGCCCAAGGTCCCTACAATGAGCAGTTCTTC.